The rows below give T cell receptor beta chains drawn from one sample of a study of blood T cell repertoires in COVID-19. Generated by immunoSEQ multiplex PCR, the TCRdb table keeps only in-frame clones and is missing some. This table has approximately 69,000 clones, over 65% appearing once. Input material: peripheral blood. The origin of the receptors is an elderly woman with acute or convalescent COVID-19. CDR3s include the opening cysteine and the closing phenylalanine or tryptophan. Each record gives: D gene, J gene, V gene, clone size, CDR3 protein, CDR3 DNA. A D gene is named only where the DNA matches it firmly. Clone size is given for some rows only: seen once, a few or many times, or a class if the clone is expanded.

D gene: TRBD1
J gene: TRBJ1-1
V gene: TRBV9
clone size: .
CDR3 protein: CASSVNRGPTEAFF
CDR3 DNA: TGTGCCAGCAGCGTGAACAGGGGCCCCACTGAAGCTTTCTTT

D gene: TRBD1
J gene: TRBJ2-3
V gene: TRBV6-6
clone size: .
CDR3 protein: CASSYLNRGRTDTQYF
CDR3 DNA: TGTGCCAGCAGTTACCTAAACAGGGGGCGAACAGATACGCAGTATTTT

D gene: .
J gene: TRBJ1-1
V gene: TRBV9
clone size: .
CDR3 protein: CASSVGDSATEAFF
CDR3 DNA: TGTGCCAGCAGCGTAGGCGACAGTGCTACTGAAGCTTTCTTT

D gene: .
J gene: TRBJ1-1
V gene: TRBV14
clone size: .
CDR3 protein: CASSNIFEGPNTEAFF
CDR3 DNA: TGTGCCAGCAGCAACATCTTTGAGGGCCCGAACACTGAAGCTTTCTTT

D gene: TRBD1
J gene: TRBJ1-2
V gene: TRBV7-3
clone size: .
CDR3 protein: CASSSRGGSGGYTF
CDR3 DNA: TGTGCCAGCAGCTCCCGAGGGGGCTCGGGTGGCTACACCTTC

D gene: TRBD2
J gene: TRBJ2-7
V gene: TRBV11-3
clone size: .
CDR3 protein: CASSLRVASGRYEQYF
CDR3 DNA: TGTGCCAGCAGCTTGCGTGTGGCTAGCGGGAGATACGAGCAGTACTTC

D gene: TRBD1
J gene: TRBJ2-7
V gene: TRBV3-1/TRBV3-2
clone size: .
CDR3 protein: CASSYRGREQYF
CDR3 DNA: TGTGCCAGCAGCTACAGGGGGCGGGAGCAGTACTTC

D gene: .
J gene: TRBJ2-1
V gene: TRBV2
clone size: .
CDR3 protein: CASVVRAPGNEQFF
CDR3 DNA: TGTGCCAGCGTGGTCCGGGCCCCGGGGAATGAGCAGTTCTTC

D gene: .
J gene: TRBJ2-7
V gene: TRBV7-9
clone size: .
CDR3 protein: CASSFSGTPQGEQYF
CDR3 DNA: TGTGCCAGCAGCTTCTCCGGGACTCCCCAGGGCGAGCAGTACTTC

D gene: TRBD2
J gene: TRBJ2-3
V gene: TRBV19
clone size: .
CDR3 protein: CASSIGGGFSDTQYF
CDR3 DNA: TGTGCCAGTAGTATAGGCGGGGGGTTTTCAGATACGCAGTATTTT

D gene: .
J gene: TRBJ1-1
V gene: TRBV29-1
clone size: .
CDR3 protein: CSTGGVPNTEAFF
CDR3 DNA: TGCAGCACTGGGGGGGTTCCGAACACTGAAGCTTTCTTT

D gene: TRBD1
J gene: TRBJ1-5
V gene: TRBV19
clone size: .
CDR3 protein: CASSMATQGVLQPQHF
CDR3 DNA: TGTGCCAGTAGTATGGCCACACAGGGGGTCTTGCAGCCCCAGCATTTT

D gene: .
J gene: TRBJ1-4
V gene: TRBV25-1
clone size: .
CDR3 protein: CASSESDSFNEKLFF
CDR3 DNA: TGTGCCAGCAGTGAATCGGACAGTTTTAATGAAAAACTGTTTTTT

D gene: .
J gene: TRBJ2-1
V gene: TRBV12-3/TRBV12-4
clone size: .
CDR3 protein: CASSSLLRNEQFF
CDR3 DNA: TGTGCCAGCAGTTCCCTCCTGAGGAATGAGCAGTTCTTC

D gene: .
J gene: TRBJ2-7
V gene: TRBV28
clone size: .
CDR3 protein: CASSLGLGTVGEQYF
CDR3 DNA: TGTGCCAGCAGTTTGGGACTGGGGACAGTGGGAGAGCAGTACTTC

D gene: .
J gene: TRBJ2-5
V gene: TRBV18
clone size: .
CDR3 protein: CASSPRVGAGQETQYF
CDR3 DNA: TGTGCCAGCTCACCACGGGTGGGGGCTGGGCAAGAGACCCAGTACTTC

D gene: .
J gene: TRBJ1-1
V gene: TRBV24-1
clone size: once
CDR3 protein: CATSQAMNTEAFF
CDR3 DNA: TGTGCCACCAGTCAGGCGATGAACACTGAAGCTTTCTTT

D gene: TRBD1
J gene: TRBJ2-2
V gene: TRBV27
clone size: .
CDR3 protein: CASSSLDRKTTGELFF
CDR3 DNA: TGTGCCAGCAGTAGCCTGGACAGGAAGACCACCGGGGAGCTGTTTTTT

D gene: TRBD1
J gene: TRBJ1-2
V gene: TRBV10-3
clone size: .
CDR3 protein: CAIRPLRQGDGYTF
CDR3 DNA: TGTGCCATCAGACCTCTCCGACAGGGTGATGGCTACACCTTC

D gene: TRBD1
J gene: TRBJ1-5
V gene: TRBV6-1
clone size: .
CDR3 protein: CASSEVSGTGVIGWDSNQPQHF
CDR3 DNA: TGTGCCAGCAGTGAAGTATCGGGGACAGGGGTCATTGGGTGGGATAGCAATCAGCCCCAGCATTTT

D gene: .
J gene: TRBJ2-6
V gene: TRBV19
clone size: .
CDR3 protein: CASRSSPGANVLTF
CDR3 DNA: TGTGCCAGTAGATCGAGCCCCGGGGCCAACGTCCTGACTTTC

D gene: TRBD2
J gene: TRBJ2-1
V gene: TRBV11-2
clone size: .
CDR3 protein: CASSLFGGGAINEQFF
CDR3 DNA: TGTGCCAGCAGCTTGTTCGGCGGGGGGGCCATAAATGAGCAGTTCTTC

D gene: .
J gene: TRBJ1-2
V gene: TRBV7-8
clone size: .
CDR3 protein: CASSLGWRARNYGYTF
CDR3 DNA: TGTGCCAGCAGCTTAGGGTGGAGGGCCAGGAACTATGGCTACACCTTC

D gene: TRBD1
J gene: TRBJ1-5
V gene: TRBV7-9
clone size: .
CDR3 protein: CASSLVGRGSNQPQHF
CDR3 DNA: TGTGCCAGCAGCTTAGTGGGCAGGGGGAGCAATCAGCCCCAGCATTTT

D gene: .
J gene: TRBJ1-1
V gene: TRBV29-1
clone size: .
CDR3 protein: CSVSPDSDLNTEAFF
CDR3 DNA: TGCAGCGTTTCTCCGGACAGCGACTTGAACACTGAAGCTTTCTTT

D gene: .
J gene: TRBJ1-1
V gene: TRBV5-1
clone size: .
CDR3 protein: CASSPGHSVNTEAFF
CDR3 DNA: TGCGCCAGCAGCCCAGGACACAGTGTCAACACTGAAGCTTTCTTT

D gene: TRBD1
J gene: TRBJ1-2
V gene: TRBV7-2
clone size: few
CDR3 protein: CASSLVRTGHEGYTF
CDR3 DNA: TGTGCCAGCAGTTTAGTTCGGACAGGGCACGAGGGCTACACCTTC

D gene: .
J gene: TRBJ1-5
V gene: TRBV4-1
clone size: once
CDR3 protein: CASSQEGQQTQPQHF
CDR3 DNA: TGCGCCAGCAGCCAAGAAGGACAGCAGACTCAGCCCCAGCATTTT

D gene: TRBD1
J gene: TRBJ2-1
V gene: TRBV12-5
clone size: .
CDR3 protein: CASGHRDRGNNEQFF
CDR3 DNA: TGTGCTAGTGGCCATCGGGACAGGGGTAACAATGAGCAGTTCTTC

D gene: TRBD1
J gene: TRBJ2-5
V gene: TRBV11-2
clone size: .
CDR3 protein: CASSLRGIDRAQETQYF
CDR3 DNA: TGTGCCAGCAGCTTAAGGGGGATAGACAGGGCGCAAGAGACCCAGTACTTC

D gene: TRBD2
J gene: TRBJ2-5
V gene: TRBV19
clone size: .
CDR3 protein: CASSALAGALQTQYF
CDR3 DNA: TGTGCCAGTAGTGCACTAGCGGGAGCCCTCCAGACCCAGTACTTC

D gene: .
J gene: TRBJ2-2
V gene: TRBV5-4
clone size: .
CDR3 protein: CASSLDPRLDTGELFF
CDR3 DNA: TGTGCCAGCAGCTTGGATCCGAGACTAGACACCGGGGAGCTGTTTTTT

D gene: TRBD1
J gene: TRBJ1-2
V gene: TRBV30
clone size: few
CDR3 protein: CAWSRDRPYGYTF
CDR3 DNA: TGTGCCTGGAGCCGGGACAGACCTTATGGCTACACCTTC

D gene: .
J gene: TRBJ2-7
V gene: TRBV6-1
clone size: .
CDR3 protein: CASSELSGYGYEQYF
CDR3 DNA: TGTGCCAGCAGTGAGCTGTCAGGGTACGGCTACGAGCAGTACTTC

D gene: .
J gene: TRBJ1-4
V gene: TRBV7-9
clone size: .
CDR3 protein: CASRPLEPGGSANEKLFF
CDR3 DNA: TGTGCCAGCAGACCCCTGGAGCCGGGGGGCAGCGCTAATGAAAAACTGTTTTTT

D gene: .
J gene: TRBJ1-1
V gene: TRBV9
clone size: .
CDR3 protein: CASSVETRSGTEAFF
CDR3 DNA: TGTGCCAGCAGCGTAGAAACCCGCTCGGGTACTGAAGCTTTCTTT

D gene: .
J gene: TRBJ2-1
V gene: TRBV11-3
clone size: .
CDR3 protein: CASSQYNEQFF
CDR3 DNA: TGTGCCAGCAGCCAATACAATGAGCAGTTCTTC

D gene: .
J gene: TRBJ1-2
V gene: TRBV9
clone size: .
CDR3 protein: CASSVAAGRGDYGYTF
CDR3 DNA: TGTGCCAGCAGCGTAGCTGCAGGCAGGGGTGACTATGGCTACACCTTC

D gene: TRBD1
J gene: TRBJ1-1
V gene: TRBV5-6
clone size: few
CDR3 protein: CASSLARGRTEAFF
CDR3 DNA: TGTGCCAGCAGCTTGGCCAGGGGGCGGACTGAAGCTTTCTTT

D gene: TRBD1
J gene: TRBJ1-1
V gene: TRBV10-3
clone size: .
CDR3 protein: CAISGDRGSNTEAFF
CDR3 DNA: TGTGCCATCAGTGGTGACAGGGGGTCGAACACTGAAGCTTTCTTT

D gene: TRBD1
J gene: TRBJ2-7
V gene: TRBV18
clone size: .
CDR3 protein: CASSPGDRATYEQYF
CDR3 DNA: TGTGCCAGCTCACCAGGGGACAGGGCAACCTACGAGCAGTACTTC

D gene: .
J gene: TRBJ1-3
V gene: TRBV11-2
clone size: .
CDR3 protein: CASSPRGGSGNTIYF
CDR3 DNA: TGTGCCAGCAGCCCCCGAGGGGGCTCTGGAAACACCATATATTTT

D gene: .
J gene: TRBJ1-1
V gene: TRBV3-1/TRBV3-2
clone size: .
CDR3 protein: CASSHTQGNTEAFF
CDR3 DNA: TGTGCCAGCAGCCATACACAGGGGAACACTGAAGCTTTCTTT

D gene: .
J gene: TRBJ1-6
V gene: TRBV2
clone size: medium-sized
CDR3 protein: CASSATGSNSPLHF
CDR3 DNA: TGTGCCAGCAGTGCTACAGGATCCAATTCACCCCTCCACTTT

D gene: .
J gene: TRBJ1-2
V gene: TRBV19
clone size: .
CDR3 protein: CASSIGRTNYGYTF
CDR3 DNA: TGTGCCAGTAGTATAGGCAGGACTAACTATGGCTACACCTTC

D gene: .
J gene: TRBJ1-2
V gene: TRBV6-5
clone size: .
CDR3 protein: CASSYLTDNYGYTF
CDR3 DNA: TGTGCCAGCAGTTACCTGACAGATAACTATGGCTACACCTTC

D gene: TRBD2
J gene: TRBJ2-5
V gene: TRBV12-3/TRBV12-4
clone size: .
CDR3 protein: CASSFAGEAAQYF
CDR3 DNA: TGTGCCAGCAGTTTTGCGGGGGAAGCGGCCCAGTACTTC

D gene: TRBD1
J gene: TRBJ1-5
V gene: TRBV5-6
clone size: .
CDR3 protein: CASSASVRQGAFSNQPQHF
CDR3 DNA: TGTGCCAGCAGTGCGAGTGTGAGACAGGGGGCTTTTAGCAATCAGCCCCAGCATTTT

D gene: .
J gene: TRBJ1-6
V gene: TRBV6-1
clone size: .
CDR3 protein: CASSEVGQGGPPLHF
CDR3 DNA: TGTGCCAGCAGTGAAGTTGGGCAGGGAGGGCCACCCCTCCACTTT